The 28 T cell receptor beta chains below all came from one sample that was sequenced in a study of OX40 agonist ivuxolimab in advanced cancers. Some clones are missing from TCRdb's copy, which holds only in-frame ones; the method was immunoSEQ multiplex PCR. Of 90,000 to 150,000 clones in the sample, around 89% were seen once. This specimen consisted of CD4+ or CD8+ T cells sorted from blood, obtained in a trial of the OX40 agonist ivuxolimab. The source is an adult with an advanced solid tumor such as melanoma, head and neck, liver or kidney cancer.

The V gene is TRBV28, the J gene TRBJ1-2, with D possibly matching TRBD1 (5 bases). V was cut by 3 bases and J by 4 bases, with 15 bases left in between. Germline values: CDR1 MDHEN, CDR2 SYDVKM. The CDR3 is 15 amino acids. The CDR3 region is CASSFAQGISYGYTF. As DNA, the CDR3 is TGTGCCAGCAGTTTTGCTCAGGGAATAAGCTATGGCTACACCTTC.

This CDR3 reads CSAGGAIPYGYTF. The CDR3 coding sequence is TGCAGCGCCGGAGGGGCAATACCATATGGCTACACCTTC. This rearrangement joins TRBV29-1 to TRBJ1-2; D might be TRBD1 (5 bases). CDR3 length equals 13 residues. The germline gives CDR1 SQVTM, CDR2 ANQGSEA. V was pared by 7 bases and J by 5 bases, with 17 bases between.

V and J are TRBV4-3 and TRBJ2-3; no clear D gene. Germline CDR1 reads LGHNA; CDR2 reads YSLEER. CDR3 size: 13 residues. V was trimmed by 1 base and J by 6 bases, leaving 8 bases between them. CDR3 nucleotides: TGCGCCAGCAGCCAAGCTCTAATGGATACGCAGTATTTT. Its translation: CASSQALMDTQYF.

This sequence joins TRBV4-3 and TRBJ2-5, with 7 positions matching TRBD1. The assigned J gene may be wrong: the sequence end matches TRBJ2-7 better. Per the germline V gene, CDR1 is LGHNA and CDR2 is YSLEER. The CDR3 consists of 15 residues. Here the CDR3 reads CASSHSRQGSGEQYF. The CDR3 DNA reads TGCGCCAGCAGCCACAGCAGACAGGGTAGTGGCGAGCAGTACTTC.

This sequence joins TRBV2 and TRBJ1-1, with D possibly being TRBD1 (5 bases). The CDR3 consists of 15 residues. V gave up 4 bases and J gave up 5 bases, with 17 bases separating them. Germline CDR1 SNHLY, CDR2 FYNNEI. CDR3 amino acids: CASSGGVLGGTEAFF. The DNA of the CDR3 is TGTGCCAGCAGTGGAGGGGTACTGGGGGGGACTGAAGCTTTCTTT.

Only a few counts were recorded for this clone. The chain couples TRBV11-2 to TRBJ2-2; D might be TRBD2 (6 bases). With 6 bases removed from V and 8 bases from J, the gap between germline ends came to 16 bases. In germline, CDR1 is SGHAT, CDR2 FQNNGV. The CDR3 totals 14 residues. The CDR3 here is CASRSLRGGGELFF. The CDR3 DNA reads as TGTGCCAGCAGGTCGTTAAGGGGAGGTGGGGAGCTGTTTTTT.

The DNA of the CDR3 is TGTGCCAGCAGCGTAGTCCGGGGACCGGCCCTTGATGGCACTGAAGCTTTCTTT. This sequence encodes CASSVVRGPALDGTEAFF. The rearrangement links TRBV9 to TRBJ1-1; TRBD1 is a possible D gene (5 bases). The CDR3 is 18 residues long. The germline CDR1 and CDR2 sequences are SGDLS and YYNGEE. Trimming removed 0 bases at V and 4 bases at J, with 22 bases between.

This clone has more than one count but fewer than ten. The chain combines TRBV5-1 with TRBJ2-7; TRBD1 aligns across 7 bases. Germline V gene lookup returns CDR1 SGHRS and CDR2 YFSETQ. With V trimmed by 4 bases and J by 0 bases, 7 bases remained unmatched. The CDR3 consists of 15 residues. The CDR3 region has the DNA TGCGCCAGCAGCCTACAGGGGCCCTACTCCTACGAGCAGTACTTC. Its protein product is CASSLQGPYSYEQYF.

The chain links TRBV15 to TRBJ2-4; 7 nucleotides align to TRBD2. CDR3 length: 15 amino acids. CDR1 and CDR2 (germline): LNHNV, YYDKDF (reference sequence). Unmatched junction bases numbered 7, after V lost 0 bases and J lost 8 bases. CDR3 sequence (DNA): TGTGCCACCAGCAGAGATCGGGGAGGGACCCACATTCAGTACTTC. Its translation: CATSRDRGGTHIQYF.

The chain employs TRBV28 and TRBJ1-2; a weak D match, TRBD1 (5 bases). The CDR3 is 13 amino acids. Germline values: CDR1 MDHEN, CDR2 SYDVKM. The V and J ends lost 7 bases and 8 bases respectively, with 17 bases between them. The CDR3 region has the DNA TGTGCCAGCAACGAAAGGCTCCGGGGGGGCTACACCTTC. This sequence encodes CASNERLRGGYTF.

The chain carries TRBV10-3 and TRBJ1-2; D ambiguous. CDR3 length equals 15 residues. Trimming removed 2 bases from V and 2 bases from J, with 12 bases in between. Per the germline V gene, CDR1 is ENHRY and CDR2 is SYGVKD. The CDR3 region is CAISEPYGRNYGYTF. The CDR3 DNA follows: TGTGCCATCAGTGAGCCATACGGCAGGAACTATGGCTACACCTTC.

The chain couples TRBV9 to TRBJ2-5; 9 bases are shared with TRBD2. The V gene end was trimmed by 3 bases and the J gene end by 9 bases; junction bases not matched to a gene: 15. The CDR3 spans 16 residues. Germline loops: CDR1 SGDLS, CDR2 YYNGEE. The DNA of the CDR3 is TGTGCCAGCAGCGGGCCTGATGGAGCGGGGGGACCACCCCAGTACTTC. It codes for CASSGPDGAGGPPQYF. The whole variable domain, filled in from reference TRBV9 and TRBJ2-5, reads DSGVTQTPKHLITATGQRVTLRCSPRSGDLSVYWYQQSLDQGLQFLIQYYNGEERAKGNILERFSAQQFPDLHSELNLSSLELGDSALYFCASSGPDGAGGPPQYFGPGTRLLVL.

The chain carries TRBV21-1 and TRBJ1-4. TRBV21-1 has pseudogene status. The CDR3 consists of 15 residues. CDR3 region: CASSKVTFPYEKLFF. In nucleotides, the CDR3 is TGTGCCAGCAGCAAAGTTACCTTTCCCTATGAAAAACTGTTTTTT.

This chain connects TRBV10-3 to TRBJ1-1, with D perhaps matching TRBD1 (5 bases). Germline-derived CDR1 and CDR2 are ENHRY and SYGVKD. The V and J ends lost 0 bases and 1 base respectively, with 9 bases between them. This CDR3 is built from 15 residues. This chain's CDR3 is CAISESGGANTEAFF. CDR3 DNA: TGTGCCATCAGTGAGTCCGGAGGGGCGAACACTGAAGCTTTCTTT.

This clone appeared a single time. The rearrangement uses TRBV4-3 and TRBJ2-1; either TRBD1 or TRBD2 may supply D (5 bases each). V was pared by 4 bases and J by 2 bases, with 12 bases between. The CDR3 spans 15 residues. In germline, CDR1 is LGHNA, CDR2 YSLEER. The chain's CDR3 is CASSPREGPYNEQFF. CDR3 DNA: TGCGCCAGCAGCCCTCGTGAGGGGCCCTACAATGAGCAGTTCTTC.

The sample holds a few counts of this clone. This chain connects TRBV6-5 to TRBJ1-5; possibly TRBD1 for D (5 bases). The CDR3 contains 14 residues. Germline CDR1 MNHEY, CDR2 SVGAGI. V gave up 1 base and J gave up 4 bases, with 8 bases separating them. In DNA form, the CDR3 reads TGTGCCAGCAGTTACTGGGGACCGAATCAGCCCCAGCATTTT. Translated: CASSYWGPNQPQHF.

This clone was seen once. The genes are TRBV5-1 and TRBJ1-5; tentatively, D is TRBD1 (5 bases). CDR3 length equals 15 residues. The ends were cut back, 3 bases at V and 6 bases at J, with 16 bases in the middle. Germline CDR1 SGHRS, CDR2 YFSETQ. The CDR3 sequence is CASSCQRGETQPQHF. The CDR3 DNA follows: TGCGCCAGCAGCTGCCAACGGGGCGAGACTCAGCCCCAGCATTTT.

This chain joins TRBV5-1 and TRBJ1-5; D remains ambiguous. V was cut by 0 bases and J by 3 bases, with 10 bases left in between. This CDR3 comprises 15 residues. Germline V CDR1 and CDR2: SGHRS, YFSETQ. CDR3 nucleotide sequence: TGCGCCAGCAGCTTGGAGGGCAGCTACAATCAGCCCCAGCATTTT. This sequence encodes CASSLEGSYNQPQHF.

This clone came up a few times. The CDR3 bases are TGTGCCAGTAGTATAGGCCAGGGGGCGTTTGGCTACACCTTC. Its translation: CASSIGQGAFGYTF. The chain recombines TRBV19 with TRBJ1-2, with 8 nucleotides matching TRBD1. This CDR3 region has 14 residues. With V trimmed by 1 base and J by 7 bases, 5 bases remained unmatched. Germline CDR1 is LNHDA and CDR2 is SQIVND (reference sequence).

The J gene is TRBJ2-6, the V gene TRBV11-2, with TRBD2 identical over 10 bases. Germline CDR1 SGHAT, CDR2 FQNNGV. V shed 4 bases and J 1 base; nucleotides not matched to a gene: 10. The CDR3 has 19 amino acids. DNA of the CDR3: TGTGCCAGCAGCTCCCTCCACGGGACTAGCGTATCTGGGGCCAACGTCCTGACTTTC. Its protein is CASSSLHGTSVSGANVLTF.

V gene TRBV7-9 combines with J gene TRBJ2-2; tentative D call: TRBD1 (7 bases). V lost 4 bases, J lost 6 bases, and 12 bases lay in between. Germline CDR1 and CDR2: SEHNR and FQNEAQ (reference sequence). CDR3 length equals 14 residues. The CDR3 sequence is CASSSGGLSGELFF. The CDR3 DNA sequence: TGTGCCAGCAGCTCAGGGGGACTGTCCGGGGAGCTGTTTTTT.

V gene TRBV19 combines with J gene TRBJ2-7; D might be TRBD2 (5 bases). Per germline, CDR1 LNHDA and CDR2 SQIVND (reference sequence). The CDR3 loop spans 12 amino acids. V lost 10 bases, J lost 4 bases, and 14 bases lay in between. The CDR3 sequence: CATFGENYEQYF. The CDR3 DNA follows: TGTGCCACCTTCGGGGAGAATTACGAGCAGTACTTC.

This chain uses TRBV7-2 with TRBJ1-1, with 7 bases lining up with TRBD1. This CDR3 spans 14 amino acids. From germline, CDR1 is SGHTA and CDR2 FQGNSA. J gave up 5 bases and V 4 bases, and 7 bases lay outside the gene matches. CDR3 sequence: CASSSDRVRTEAFF. CDR3 DNA sequence: TGTGCCAGCAGCTCCGACAGGGTAAGGACTGAAGCTTTCTTT.

The genes are TRBV7-2 and TRBJ1-2, with no clear D. Germline-derived CDR1 and CDR2 are SGHTA and FQGNSA. The germline V and J ends were trimmed by 1 base and 2 bases, with 5 bases remaining between them. This CDR3 has 13 residues. CDR3 sequence: CASSLVGNYGYTF. The CDR3 DNA reads TGTGCCAGCAGCTTAGTAGGAAACTATGGCTACACCTTC.

The V and J genes are TRBV7-9 and TRBJ1-1, with no clear D. The CDR3 covers 14 residues. CDR1 and CDR2 (germline): SEHNR, FQNEAQ (reference sequence). Trimming shortened V by 1 base and J by 6 bases, and 12 bases separated the two germline ends. The CDR3 sequence is CASSLEFGAAEAFF. The CDR3 coding sequence is TGTGCCAGCAGCTTAGAATTCGGAGCGGCTGAAGCTTTCTTT.

The V gene is TRBV28, the J gene TRBJ1-2; D not resolved. Germline CDR1 is MDHEN and CDR2 is SYDVKM. Trimming stripped 7 bases from V and 3 bases from J, with 3 bases between. The CDR3 totals 10 residues. The chain's CDR3 is CASNYYGYTF. CDR3 bases: TGTGCCAGCAACTACTATGGCTACACCTTC.

The chain employs TRBV18 and TRBJ2-3; 14 nucleotides match TRBD2. The V and J ends lost 3 bases and 2 bases, in that order; junction bases with no gene match: 4. The CDR3 has 17 residues. Germline values: CDR1 KGHSH, CDR2 LQKENI. This CDR3 reads CASSPWTSGGTTDTQYF. In DNA form, the CDR3 reads TGTGCCAGCTCACCCTGGACTAGCGGGGGGACCACAGATACGCAGTATTTT.

This chain joins TRBV20-1 and TRBJ1-1, with TRBD1 as a possible D gene (6 bases). V shed 0 bases and J shed 12 bases, with 8 bases lying between them. The CDR3 totals 10 residues. Germline values: CDR1 DFQATT, CDR2 SNEGSKA (reference sequence). The CDR3 reads CSAREGATFF. The CDR3 DNA is TGCAGTGCTAGAGAGGGGGCAACTTTCTTT.